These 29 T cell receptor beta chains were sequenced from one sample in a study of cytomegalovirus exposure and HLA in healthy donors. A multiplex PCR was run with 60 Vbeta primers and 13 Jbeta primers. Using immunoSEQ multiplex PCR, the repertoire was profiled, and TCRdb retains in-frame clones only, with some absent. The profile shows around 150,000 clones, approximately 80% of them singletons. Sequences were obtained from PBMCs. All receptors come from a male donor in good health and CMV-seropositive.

The DNA of the CDR3 is TGTGCCAGCACTTTTGGGGGCCTACGGGAGACCCAGTACTTC. Translated, it gives CASTFGGLRETQYF. This rearrangement joins TRBV2 to TRBJ2-5; perhaps TRBD1 as D (6 bases). Per germline, CDR1 SNHLY and CDR2 FYNNEI. The CDR3 totals 14 residues. Trimming left V 7 bases short and J 5 bases short, with 17 bases between.

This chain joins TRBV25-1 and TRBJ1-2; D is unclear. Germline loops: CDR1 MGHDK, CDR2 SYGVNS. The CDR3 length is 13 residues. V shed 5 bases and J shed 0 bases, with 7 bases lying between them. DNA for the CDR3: TGTGCCAGCAGTAGAACGGCTAACTATGGCTACACCTTC. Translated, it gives CASSRTANYGYTF.

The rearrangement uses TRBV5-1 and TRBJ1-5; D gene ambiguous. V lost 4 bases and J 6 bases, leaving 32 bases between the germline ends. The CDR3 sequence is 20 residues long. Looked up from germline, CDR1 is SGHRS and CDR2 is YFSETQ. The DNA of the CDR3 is TGCGCCAGCAGCCTACCGAGAGGCAAGCCCAGATTCTTTCTAGGTCAGCCCCAGCATTTT. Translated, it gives CASSLPRGKPRFFLGQPQHF.

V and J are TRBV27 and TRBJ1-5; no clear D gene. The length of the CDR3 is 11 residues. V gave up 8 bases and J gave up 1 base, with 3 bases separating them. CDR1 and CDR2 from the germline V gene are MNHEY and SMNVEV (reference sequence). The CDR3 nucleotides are TGTGCCAGCGGCAGCAATCAGCCCCAGCATTTT. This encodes CASGSNQPQHF.

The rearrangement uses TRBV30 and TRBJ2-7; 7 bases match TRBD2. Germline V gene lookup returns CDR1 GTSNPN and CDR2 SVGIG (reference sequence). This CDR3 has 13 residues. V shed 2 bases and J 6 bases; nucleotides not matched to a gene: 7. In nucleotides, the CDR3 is TGTGCCTGGAGTTCAGGGAGGGCCCGCGAGCAGTACTTC. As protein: CAWSSGRAREQYF.

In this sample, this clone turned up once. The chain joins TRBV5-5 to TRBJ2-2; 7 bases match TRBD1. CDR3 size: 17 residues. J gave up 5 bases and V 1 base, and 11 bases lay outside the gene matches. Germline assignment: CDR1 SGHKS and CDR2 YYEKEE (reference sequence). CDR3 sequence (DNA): TGTGCCAGCAGCTTGAAGGGGGCGCAATTGGGAACCGGGGAGCTGTTTTTT. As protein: CASSLKGAQLGTGELFF. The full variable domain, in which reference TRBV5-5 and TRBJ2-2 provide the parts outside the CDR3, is DAGVTQSPTHLIKTRGQQVTLRCSPISGHKSVSWYQQVLGQGPQFIFQYYEKEERGRGNFPDRFSARQFPNYSSELNVNALLLGDSALYLCASSLKGAQLGTGELFFGEGSRLTVL.

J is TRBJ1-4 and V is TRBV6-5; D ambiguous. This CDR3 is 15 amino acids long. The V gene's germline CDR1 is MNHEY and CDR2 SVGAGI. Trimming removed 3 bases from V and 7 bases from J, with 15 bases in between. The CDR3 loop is CASSYSRGSGEKLFF. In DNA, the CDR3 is TGTGCCAGCAGTTATTCCCGAGGGTCAGGTGAAAAACTGTTTTTT.

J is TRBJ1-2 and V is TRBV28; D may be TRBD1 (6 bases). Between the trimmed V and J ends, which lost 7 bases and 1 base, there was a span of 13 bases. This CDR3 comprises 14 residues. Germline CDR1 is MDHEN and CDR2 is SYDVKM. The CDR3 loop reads CASTSGQLNYGYTF. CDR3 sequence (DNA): TGTGCCAGCACCTCAGGACAGCTTAACTATGGCTACACCTTC.

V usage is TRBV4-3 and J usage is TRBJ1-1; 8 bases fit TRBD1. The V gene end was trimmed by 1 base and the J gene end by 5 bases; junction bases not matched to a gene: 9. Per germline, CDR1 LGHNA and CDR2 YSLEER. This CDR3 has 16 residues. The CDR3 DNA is TGCGCCAGCAGCCAAGTCCAGGGGGCGCGTCAGACTGAAGCTTTCTTT. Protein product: CASSQVQGARQTEAFF.

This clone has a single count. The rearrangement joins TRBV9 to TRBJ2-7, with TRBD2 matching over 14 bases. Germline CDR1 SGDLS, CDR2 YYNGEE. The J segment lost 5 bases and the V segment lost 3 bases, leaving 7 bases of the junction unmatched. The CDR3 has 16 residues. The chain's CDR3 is CASSAGLAGVEHEQYF. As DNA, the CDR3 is TGTGCCAGCAGCGCGGGACTAGCGGGAGTTGAACACGAGCAGTACTTC.

The CDR3 protein is CASSLMLAEPSYNEQFF. CDR3 coding DNA: TGTGCCAGCAGCTTGATGCTAGCGGAGCCCTCCTACAATGAGCAGTTCTTC. V gene TRBV7-9 combines with J gene TRBJ2-1; 7 nucleotides agree with TRBD2. This CDR3 has 17 residues. Germline values: CDR1 SEHNR, CDR2 FQNEAQ (reference sequence). With V trimmed by 3 bases and J by 0 bases, 8 bases remained unmatched.

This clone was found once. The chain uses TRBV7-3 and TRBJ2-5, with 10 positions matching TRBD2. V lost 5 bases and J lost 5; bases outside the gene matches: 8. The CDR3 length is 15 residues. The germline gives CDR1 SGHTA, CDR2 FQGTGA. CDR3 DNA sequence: TGTGCCAGCAGCGAAACGGCTAGCGGGAGTGAGACCCAGTACTTC. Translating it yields CASSETASGSETQYF.

Here the CDR3 reads CASSSSGAAGSSEQYF. Written as DNA, the CDR3 is TGTGCCAGCAGCTCCTCCGGGGCAGCGGGGTCTTCCGAGCAGTACTTC. The chain is built from TRBV7-6 and TRBJ2-7; 7 positions match TRBD2. The J segment lost 6 bases and the V segment lost 4 bases, leaving 15 bases of the junction unmatched. The CDR3 totals 16 residues. Germline CDR1 reads SGHVS; CDR2 reads FNYEAQ.

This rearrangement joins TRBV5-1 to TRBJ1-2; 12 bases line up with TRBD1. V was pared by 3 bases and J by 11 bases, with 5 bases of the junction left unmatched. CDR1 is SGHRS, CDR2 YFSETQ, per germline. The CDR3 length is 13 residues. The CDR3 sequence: CASSSGTGGEYTF. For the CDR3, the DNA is TGCGCCAGCAGCTCCGGGACAGGGGGCGAGTACACCTTC.

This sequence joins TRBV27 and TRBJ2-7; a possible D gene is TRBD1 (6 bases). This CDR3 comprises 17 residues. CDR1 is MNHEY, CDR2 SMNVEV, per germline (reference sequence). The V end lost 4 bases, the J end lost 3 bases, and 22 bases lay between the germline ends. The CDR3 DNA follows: TGTGCCAGCAGTTCGACAGGATTAAGACTCACAGGCTACGAGCAGTACTTC. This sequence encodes CASSSTGLRLTGYEQYF.

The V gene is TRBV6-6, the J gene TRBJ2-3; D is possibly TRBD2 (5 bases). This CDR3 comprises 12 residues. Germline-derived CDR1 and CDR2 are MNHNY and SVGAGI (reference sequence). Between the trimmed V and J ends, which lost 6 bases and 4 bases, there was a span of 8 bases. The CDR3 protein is CASSPRADTQYF. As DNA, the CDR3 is TGTGCCAGCAGCCCGCGGGCAGATACGCAGTATTTT.

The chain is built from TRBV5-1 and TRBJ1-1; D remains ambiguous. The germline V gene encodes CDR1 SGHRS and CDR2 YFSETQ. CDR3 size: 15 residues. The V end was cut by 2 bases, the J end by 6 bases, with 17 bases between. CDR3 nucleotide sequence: TGCGCCAGCAGCTTCGCCCCAGCGGATACCTCTGAAGCTTTCTTT. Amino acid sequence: CASSFAPADTSEAFF. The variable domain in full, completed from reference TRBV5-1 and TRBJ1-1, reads KAGVTQTPRYLIKTRGQQVTLSCSPISGHRSVSWYQQTPGQGLQFLFEYFSETQRNKGNFPGRFSGRQFSNSRSEMNVSTLELGDSALYLCASSFAPADTSEAFFGQGTRLTVV.

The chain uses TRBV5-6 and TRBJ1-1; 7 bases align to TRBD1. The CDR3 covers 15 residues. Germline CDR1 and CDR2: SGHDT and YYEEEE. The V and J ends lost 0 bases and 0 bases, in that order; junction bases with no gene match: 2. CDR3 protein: CASSLAGGLNTEAFF. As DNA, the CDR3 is TGTGCCAGCAGCTTGGCAGGGGGGTTGAACACTGAAGCTTTCTTT. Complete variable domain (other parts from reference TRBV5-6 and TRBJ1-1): DAGVTQSPTHLIKTRGQQVTLRCSPKSGHDTVSWYQQALGQGPQFIFQYYEEEERQRGNFPDRFSGHQFPNYSSELNVNALLLGDSALYLCASSLAGGLNTEAFFGQGTRLTVV.

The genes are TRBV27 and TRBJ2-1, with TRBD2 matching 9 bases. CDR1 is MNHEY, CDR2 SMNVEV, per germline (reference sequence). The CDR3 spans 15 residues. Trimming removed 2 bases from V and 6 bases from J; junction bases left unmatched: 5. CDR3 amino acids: CASSLRAGGVNEQFF. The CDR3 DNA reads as TGTGCCAGCAGTTTACGGGCGGGAGGGGTCAATGAGCAGTTCTTC.

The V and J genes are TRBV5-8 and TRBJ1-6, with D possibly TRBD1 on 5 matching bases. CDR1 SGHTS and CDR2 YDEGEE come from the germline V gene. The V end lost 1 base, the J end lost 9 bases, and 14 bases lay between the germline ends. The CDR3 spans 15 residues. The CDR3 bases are TGTGCCAGCAGCTTGTGGCAGGGTGGGGCTTCACCCCTCCACTTT. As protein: CASSLWQGGASPLHF.

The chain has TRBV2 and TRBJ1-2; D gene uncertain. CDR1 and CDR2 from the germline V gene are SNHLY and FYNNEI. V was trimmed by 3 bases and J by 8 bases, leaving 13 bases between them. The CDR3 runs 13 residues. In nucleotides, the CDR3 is TGTGCCAGCAGTGAGCGGGCCCCGCGGGGCTACACCTTC. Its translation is CASSERAPRGYTF. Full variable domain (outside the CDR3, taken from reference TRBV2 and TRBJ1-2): EPEVTQTPSHQVTQMGQEVILRCVPISNHLYFYWYRQILGQKVEFLVSFYNNEISEKSEIFDDQFSVERPDGSNFTLKIRSTKLEDSAMYFCASSERAPRGYTFGSGTRLTVV.

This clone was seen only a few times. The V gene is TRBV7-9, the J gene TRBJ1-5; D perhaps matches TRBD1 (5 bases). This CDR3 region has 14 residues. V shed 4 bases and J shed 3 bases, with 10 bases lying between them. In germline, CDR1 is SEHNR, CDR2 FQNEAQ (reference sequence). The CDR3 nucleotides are TGTGCCAGCAGCTCCAGGGAATCCAATCAGCCCCAGCATTTT. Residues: CASSSRESNQPQHF.

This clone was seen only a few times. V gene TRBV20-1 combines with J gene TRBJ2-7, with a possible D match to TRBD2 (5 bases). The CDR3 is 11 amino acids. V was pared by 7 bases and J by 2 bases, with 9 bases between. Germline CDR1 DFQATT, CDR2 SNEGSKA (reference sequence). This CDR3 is CSERNTYEQYF. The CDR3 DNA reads TGCAGTGAGCGGAATACCTACGAGCAGTACTTC.

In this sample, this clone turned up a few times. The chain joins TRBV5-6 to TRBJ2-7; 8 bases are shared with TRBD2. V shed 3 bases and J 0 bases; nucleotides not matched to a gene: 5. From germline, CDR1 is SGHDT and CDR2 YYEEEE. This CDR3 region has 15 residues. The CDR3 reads CASSSVAGPSYEQYF. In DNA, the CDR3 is TGTGCCAGCAGCTCCGTAGCGGGACCCTCCTACGAGCAGTACTTC.

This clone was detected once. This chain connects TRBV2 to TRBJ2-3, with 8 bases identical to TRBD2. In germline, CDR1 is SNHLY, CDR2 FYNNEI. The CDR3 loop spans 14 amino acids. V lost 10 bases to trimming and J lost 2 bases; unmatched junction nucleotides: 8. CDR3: CATKREWDTDTQYF. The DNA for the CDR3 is TGTGCCACGAAGCGGGAGTGGGACACAGATACGCAGTATTTT.

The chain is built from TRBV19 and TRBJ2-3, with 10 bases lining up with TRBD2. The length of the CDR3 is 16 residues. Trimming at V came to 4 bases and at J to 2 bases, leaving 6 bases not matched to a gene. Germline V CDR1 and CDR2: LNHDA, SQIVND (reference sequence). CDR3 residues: CASSTLLAGDTDTQYF. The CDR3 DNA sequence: TGTGCCAGTAGTACTCTCCTAGCGGGAGACACAGATACGCAGTATTTT.

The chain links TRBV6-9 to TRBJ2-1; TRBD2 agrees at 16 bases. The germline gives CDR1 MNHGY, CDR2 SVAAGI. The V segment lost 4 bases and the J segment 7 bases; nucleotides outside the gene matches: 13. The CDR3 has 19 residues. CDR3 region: CASSWTGTSGGATRNEQFF. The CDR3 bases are TGTGCCAGCAGTTGGACGGGGACTAGCGGGGGGGCCACAAGGAATGAGCAGTTCTTC.

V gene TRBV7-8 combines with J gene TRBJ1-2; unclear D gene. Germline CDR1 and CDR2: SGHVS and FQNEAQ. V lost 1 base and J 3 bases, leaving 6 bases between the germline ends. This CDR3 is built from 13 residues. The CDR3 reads CASSLDQDYGYTF. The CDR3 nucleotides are TGTGCCAGCAGCTTAGACCAGGACTATGGCTACACCTTC.

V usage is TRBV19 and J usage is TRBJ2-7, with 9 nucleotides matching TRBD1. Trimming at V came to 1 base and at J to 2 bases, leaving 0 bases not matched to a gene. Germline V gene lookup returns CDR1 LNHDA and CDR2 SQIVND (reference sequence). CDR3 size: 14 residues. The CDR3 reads CASSIGDRAYEQYF. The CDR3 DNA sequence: TGTGCCAGTAGTATAGGGGACAGGGCCTACGAGCAGTACTTC. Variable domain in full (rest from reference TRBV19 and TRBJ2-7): DGGITQSPKYLFRKEGQNVTLSCEQNLNHDAMYWYRQDPGQGLRLIYYSQIVNDFQKGDIAEGYSVSREKKESFPLTVTSAQKNPTAFYLCASSIGDRAYEQYFGPGTRLTVT.